This TCR beta chain was sequenced for a study of human T cells and chemical hapten exposure. Study findings and constraints: DPC sensitization did not alter TCRs above 1 in 1000 frequency.

Concerning this clonotype: The antigen remains undetermined.

Trimming removed 5 bases from V and 2 bases from J, with 7 bases in between. This CDR3 contains 12 residues. In germline, CDR1 is MGHDK, CDR2 SYGVNS. TCRdb processed the RACE reads anew with MiXCR; each CDR3 protein has one entry. The data contain some 120,000 distinct CDR3 sequences, approximately 9% of them seen just once; the ten biggest clones take up approximately 1.6%. The time point was: healthy volunteer bleed at 2 weeks. Total RNA was isolated from whole blood that had not been fractionated. The sample consisted of whole blood. The clonotype comes from a male donor in good health. Some clones in this sample may be carry-over from other donors' samples. The chain links TRBV25-1 to TRBJ2-7, with D tentatively TRBD1 or TRBD2 (5 bases each). CDR3 in DNA: TGTGCCAGCAGTCGGGGCACCTACGAGCAGTACTTC. Translating it yields CASSRGTYEQYF.